What follows are 19 T cell receptor beta chains derived from one specimen sequenced in a study of OX40 agonist ivuxolimab in advanced cancers. Receptors were amplified or captured by the immunoSEQ multiplex PCR assay. As stored in TCRdb, this immuneACCESS dataset retains in-frame rearrangements with V and J assigned. A fraction of the clones does not appear; measured against another copy, unresolved V genes explain less than half of the discrepancy, and the remainder lacks a known reason. The sample table holds roughly 42,000 clones, of which around nine tenths were seen once. 12% of the sample is taken by the ten largest. The starting material was CD4+ or CD8+ T cells sorted from blood, obtained in a trial of the OX40 agonist ivuxolimab. The source is an adult with an advanced solid tumor such as melanoma, head and neck, liver or kidney cancer.

V gene TRBV7-2 combines with J gene TRBJ2-4; TRBD1 matches 12 bases. The CDR3 length is 17 residues. The V gene's germline CDR1 is SGHTA and CDR2 FQGNSA. V gave up 3 bases and J gave up 6 bases; unmatched junction bases: 9. CDR3 DNA: TGTGCCAGCAGCTTTCCGGGACAGGGGGCCCGCGGAAACATTCAGTACTTC. This encodes CASSFPGQGARGNIQYF.

CDR3 protein: CASSLNFEYGYTF. The CDR3 DNA follows: TGTGCCAGCAGTCTAAACTTTGAATATGGCTACACCTTC. The chain is built from TRBV6-5 and TRBJ1-2; D gene uncertain. Germline values: CDR1 MNHEY, CDR2 SVGAGI. The CDR3 sequence is 13 residues long. The ends were cut back, 5 bases at V and 5 bases at J, with 12 bases in the middle.

The chain uses TRBV29-1 and TRBJ1-1, with D perhaps TRBD1 (5 bases). The ends were cut back, 5 bases at V and 1 base at J, with 11 bases in the middle. The CDR3 has 13 residues. From germline, CDR1 is SQVTM and CDR2 ANQGSEA. CDR3 loop: CSVFAGANTEAFF. DNA of the CDR3: TGCAGCGTTTTTGCTGGGGCGAACACTGAAGCTTTCTTT.

V usage is TRBV27 and J usage is TRBJ2-2; TRBD2 is a possible D gene (7 bases). Trimming cost V 0 bases and J 6 bases, with 8 bases left between them. This CDR3 region has 14 residues. The V gene's germline CDR1 is MNHEY and CDR2 SMNVEV (reference sequence). CDR3 protein: CASSLSGGPGELFF. CDR3 nucleotide sequence: TGTGCCAGCAGTTTATCCGGGGGGCCCGGGGAGCTGTTTTTT.

This clone has a handful of counts. V gene TRBV27 combines with J gene TRBJ2-1; 8 nucleotides line up with TRBD2. This CDR3 has 16 amino acids. The J segment lost 5 bases and the V segment lost 7 bases, leaving 13 bases of the junction unmatched. In germline, CDR1 is MNHEY, CDR2 SMNVEV (reference sequence). The CDR3 DNA follows: TGTGCCAGCAAACCTATAGCGGGAAACCCACACAATGAGCAGTTCTTC. It is translated as CASKPIAGNPHNEQFF.

This clone is labeled as medium-sized. V gene TRBV11-2 combines with J gene TRBJ2-7, with D perhaps TRBD1 (6 bases). The CDR3 consists of 14 residues. V shed 4 bases and J shed 4 bases, with 14 bases lying between them. Germline loops: CDR1 SGHAT, CDR2 FQNNGV. CDR3 nucleotides: TGTGCCAGCAGCTGGGGGCTAGAGGGGTACGAGCAGTACTTC. It encodes CASSWGLEGYEQYF.

This rearrangement joins TRBV6-1 to TRBJ2-7; D remains unclear. In germline, CDR1 is MNHNS, CDR2 SASEGT. Trimming left V 2 bases short and J 0 bases short, with 14 bases between. There are 16 residues in the CDR3. This chain's CDR3 is CASSELVHSLSYEQYF. The CDR3 bases are TGTGCCAGCAGTGAATTGGTCCACTCCCTCTCCTACGAGCAGTACTTC.

This chain joins TRBV15 and TRBJ2-1; 7 bases fit TRBD2. Germline CDR1 reads LNHNV; CDR2 reads YYDKDF (reference sequence). The V gene end was trimmed by 3 bases and the J gene end by 1 base; junction bases not matched to a gene: 9. The CDR3 totals 17 residues. For the CDR3, the DNA is TGTGCCACCAGCAGTTTGACTAGCCCCTTTTCCTACAATGAGCAGTTCTTC. Amino acid sequence: CATSSLTSPFSYNEQFF.

A remark on this clone: In the same sample, other DNA sequences code for this CDR3. J is TRBJ2-1 and V is TRBV9; D is possibly TRBD2 (7 bases). Trimming cost V 3 bases and J 4 bases, with 14 bases left between them. The CDR3 loop spans 15 amino acids. Germline V gives CDR1 SGDLS, CDR2 YYNGEE. The CDR3 protein is CASSEGGVSYNEQFF. DNA of the CDR3: TGTGCCAGCAGCGAAGGGGGGGTGAGTTACAATGAGCAGTTCTTC.

This clone was recorded once. The chain carries TRBV27 and TRBJ2-7; D not resolved. Deletions cut 5 bases from V and 7 bases from J, with 15 bases between. The CDR3 runs 13 residues. Germline CDR1 MNHEY, CDR2 SMNVEV (reference sequence). The CDR3 DNA sequence: TGTGCCAGCAGTGCTCCGGGCCTGGGAGAGCAGTACTTC. Translating it yields CASSAPGLGEQYF.

The table lists this clone with a count of one. The V and J genes are TRBV2 and TRBJ2-7; TRBD2 aligns across 14 bases. The junction had 3 bases not matched to a gene; V was cut back by 6 bases and J by 5 bases. The CDR3 consists of 14 residues. Germline values: CDR1 SNHLY, CDR2 FYNNEI. The CDR3 loop is CASSWTSGRNEQYF. CDR3 DNA: TGTGCCAGCAGCTGGACTAGCGGGAGGAACGAGCAGTACTTC.

The V and J genes are TRBV4-3 and TRBJ1-1, with D hard to call. Germline assignment: CDR1 LGHNA and CDR2 YSLEER. Trimming cost V 0 bases and J 7 bases, with 15 bases left between them. This CDR3 spans 15 amino acids. CDR3 DNA: TGCGCCAGCAGCCAAGAAGGGAAAGGTGCAGATGAAGCTTTCTTT. Translation: CASSQEGKGADEAFF.

This clone was counted only a few times. The chain combines TRBV4-3 with TRBJ2-5; D might be TRBD1 (6 bases). The CDR3 runs to 14 residues. The V gene lost 0 bases and the J gene lost 5 bases, with 10 bases spanning the gap. Germline V lookup: CDR1 LGHNA, CDR2 YSLEER. CDR3 protein: CASSQDTGRETQYF. In DNA, the CDR3 is TGCGCCAGCAGCCAAGATACAGGGCGTGAGACCCAGTACTTC.

This chain links TRBV19 with TRBJ1-2, with a possible D match to TRBD1 (5 bases). V gave up 0 bases and J gave up 6 bases, with 17 bases separating them. Germline CDR1 reads LNHDA; CDR2 reads SQIVND (reference sequence). The CDR3 length is 16 residues. CDR3 DNA sequence: TGTGCCAGTAGTATAGAGATCGCGGCCTTGGGGGATGGCTACACCTTC. The encoded protein is CASSIEIAALGDGYTF.

The genes are TRBV28 and TRBJ2-1, with TRBD2 matching 13 bases. After removal of 5 bases from V and 8 bases from J, the junction contained 6 bases not matched to a gene. CDR3 length equals 15 residues. Germline V gives CDR1 MDHEN, CDR2 SYDVKM. The CDR3 reads CASSQLAGGPDEQFF. CDR3 coding DNA: TGTGCCAGCAGTCAACTAGCGGGAGGGCCCGATGAGCAGTTCTTC.

This clone occurred once. The chain recombines TRBV5-1 with TRBJ2-2; TRBD2 matches 7 bases. J was trimmed by 5 bases and V by 10 bases; bases with no gene match: 11. CDR1 and CDR2 from the germline V gene are SGHRS and YFSETQ. The CDR3 covers 14 residues. This CDR3 reads CACEGGGRTGELFF. CDR3 DNA: TGCGCCTGCGAGGGAGGCGGGAGAACCGGGGAGCTGTTTTTT.

By share, this clone ranks as medium-sized. V is TRBV21-1 and J is TRBJ2-3; the table's D gene call, TRBD2, was not cross checked with the DNA. TRBV21-1 is designated a pseudogene. The CDR3 has 13 residues. In nucleotides, the CDR3 is TGTGCCAGCAGCAAGGGACTACTAGATACGCAGTATTTT. Translating it yields CASSKGLLDTQYF.

The V and J genes are TRBV28 and TRBJ1-5; D remains unclear. Deletions cut 8 bases from V and 0 bases from J, with 11 bases between. The CDR3 runs to 14 residues. Germline V gives CDR1 MDHEN, CDR2 SYDVKM. The CDR3 nucleotides are TGTGCCAGCGATATAGGCGGTAGCAATCAGCCCCAGCATTTT. Translated, it gives CASDIGGSNQPQHF.

The chain has TRBV13 and TRBJ2-5, with TRBD2 matching 10 bases. Germline lookup yields CDR1 PRHDT and CDR2 FYEKMQ (reference sequence). CDR3 length equals 15 residues. Trimming took 5 bases from V and 3 from J; bases not matched to a gene: 6. CDR3 sequence: CASSTSLAGEETQYF. Written as DNA, the CDR3 is TGTGCCAGCAGCACCAGTCTAGCGGGAGAAGAGACCCAGTACTTC.